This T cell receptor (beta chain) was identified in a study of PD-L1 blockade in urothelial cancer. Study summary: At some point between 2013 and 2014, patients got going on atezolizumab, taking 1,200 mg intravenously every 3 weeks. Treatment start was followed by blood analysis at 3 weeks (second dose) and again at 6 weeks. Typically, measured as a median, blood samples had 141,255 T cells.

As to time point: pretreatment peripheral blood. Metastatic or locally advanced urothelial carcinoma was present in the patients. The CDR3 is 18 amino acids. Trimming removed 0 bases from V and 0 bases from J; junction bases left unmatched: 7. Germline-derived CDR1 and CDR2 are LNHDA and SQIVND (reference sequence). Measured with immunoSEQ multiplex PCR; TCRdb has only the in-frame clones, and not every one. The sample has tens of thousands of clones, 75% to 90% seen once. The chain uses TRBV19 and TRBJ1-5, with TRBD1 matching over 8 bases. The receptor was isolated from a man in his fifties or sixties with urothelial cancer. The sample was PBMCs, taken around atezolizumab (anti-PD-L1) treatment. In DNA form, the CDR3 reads TGTGCCAGTAGTATAGAGGGGACAGGTCGAATTAGCAATCAGCCCCAGCATTTT. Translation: CASSIEGTGRISNQPQHF.